These 7 T cell receptor beta chains came from one sample sequenced in a study of T cell responses to AZD1222 COVID-19 vaccine. Some clones are missing from TCRdb's copy, which holds only in-frame ones; the method was immunoSEQ multiplex PCR. This table has 120,000 to 150,000 clones, under 95% appearing once. The sample consisted of peripheral blood, taken on day 0 of AZD1222 vaccination. The source of these receptors is an adult in good health.

The V call is TRBV27, the J call TRBJ2-1; D gene uncertain. This CDR3 region has 13 residues. Trimming shortened V by 9 bases and J by 0 bases, and 9 bases separated the two germline ends. Germline-derived CDR1 and CDR2 are MNHEY and SMNVEV (reference sequence). Here the CDR3 DNA reads TGTGCCAGTCAAGCCAGCTCCTACAATGAGCAGTTCTTC. As protein: CASQASSYNEQFF.

The V and J genes are TRBV7-2 and TRBJ2-7; D may be TRBD2 (5 bases). The CDR3 totals 17 residues. V gave up 0 bases and J gave up 3 bases, with 18 bases separating them. Germline assignment: CDR1 SGHTA and CDR2 FQGNSA. The CDR3: CASSLANASRYVYEQYF. CDR3 bases: TGTGCCAGCAGCTTAGCTAACGCTAGCCGATACGTCTACGAGCAGTACTTC.

The rearrangement joins TRBV18 to TRBJ1-5, with 7 bases fitting TRBD1. The CDR3 consists of 14 residues. CDR1 KGHSH and CDR2 LQKENI come from the germline V gene. Trimming at V came to 3 bases and at J to 4 bases, leaving 3 bases not matched to a gene. CDR3 sequence (DNA): TGTGCCAGCTCACCCGGGACAGTAAATCAGCCCCAGCATTTT. This codes for CASSPGTVNQPQHF.

The J gene is TRBJ1-1, the V gene TRBV27, with D perhaps matching TRBD1 (6 bases). The CDR3 extends over 15 amino acids. Germline V CDR1 and CDR2: MNHEY, SMNVEV (reference sequence). V lost 0 bases and J lost 7, with 15 bases in between. CDR3 sequence (DNA): TGTGCCAGCAGTTTATCAGCGGGGGGCAGCGATGAAGCTTTCTTT. It specifies CASSLSAGGSDEAFF.

The chain joins TRBV5-1 to TRBJ2-2; perhaps TRBD1 as D (6 bases). Trimming pared 2 bases from V and 5 bases from J, leaving 13 bases between. The CDR3 consists of 15 residues. Germline lookup yields CDR1 SGHRS and CDR2 YFSETQ. The CDR3 here is CASSFETGHTGELFF. CDR3 in DNA: TGCGCCAGCAGCTTTGAGACAGGTCATACCGGGGAGCTGTTTTTT.

V and J are TRBV28 and TRBJ2-3, with 8 bases identical to TRBD1. The CDR3 covers 13 residues. CDR1 is MDHEN, CDR2 SYDVKM, per germline. CDR3: CALQGALADTQYF. The CDR3 region has the DNA TGTGCACTCCAGGGGGCTCTTGCAGATACGCAGTATTTT.

V and J are TRBV14 and TRBJ2-1; TRBD2 aligns across 8 bases. Trimming took 0 bases from V and 9 from J; bases not matched to a gene: 7. CDR3 length equals 15 residues. CDR1 and CDR2 (germline): SGHDN, FVKESK. The CDR3 loop reads CASSQDKAGEGEQFF. CDR3 bases: TGTGCCAGCAGCCAAGATAAAGCGGGGGAAGGTGAGCAGTTCTTC.